In this sample, the clone carrying this T cell receptor (beta chain) turned up many times. Its antigen is unidentified. The junction had 5 bases not matched to a gene; V was cut back by 2 bases and J by 3 bases. The CDR3 spans 15 residues. Germline V CDR1 and CDR2: DFQATT, SNEGSKA (reference sequence). A process of 5'RACE template switching, which added a universal primer site and UMIs, was used to make TCR cDNA. TCRdb reanalysed the 5' RACE reads using MiXCR and keeps one entry per CDR3 protein. Among about 320,000 distinct CDR3 sequences listed, 3.5% to 5% were seen once. These data belong to a study of T cells after yellow fever vaccination. Broader study findings: Re-detected after boosting: most primary clones, around 96% of CD4 and about 85% of CD8. The secondary response peaked faster, at day 5 versus 15, but was weaker.

The origin of this receptor is a man between 18 and 35 years old who received the YFV17D yellow fever vaccine. This material consisted of PBMCs, taken 15 days after the yellow fever booster vaccination. The chain couples TRBV20-1 to TRBJ1-5; TRBD1 agrees at 9 bases. CDR3 DNA sequence: TGCAGTGCTAGACCTGGACAGGGGTACAATCAGCCCCAGCATTTT. It translates to CSARPGQGYNQPQHF.